These T cell receptor beta chains were read from a single sample in a study of T cell repertoires in cytomegalovirus infection. From the reads, TCRdb called clonotypes with MiXCR, one entry per CDR3 protein. The data show just under 550,000 distinct CDR3 sequences, more than 25% seen once. The sequenced material came from PBMCs. These receptor sequences come from a human donor in good health (CMV status not recorded). Some clones in this sample may be carry-over from other donors' samples. Both conserved end residues are part of each CDR3. Fields, in order: V gene, clone size, J gene, D gene, CDR3 protein, CDR3 DNA. The D gene is left open where the match is weak. Rows may omit the clone size; those that give it use once, few, many or a size class.

>TRBV4-3|-|TRBJ2-5|-
CASSKSQETQYF
TGCGCCAGCAGCAAGAGCCAAGAGACCCAGTACTTC
>TRBV12-3/TRBV12-4|-|TRBJ2-5|TRBD1
CASSSRDRGFQETQYF
TGTGCCAGCAGTTCACGGGACAGGGGGTTCCAAGAGACCCAGTACTTC
>TRBV7-9|-|TRBJ2-3|TRBD2
CASRVGLAVADTQYF
TGTGCCAGCAGAGTTGGACTAGCAGTAGCGGATACGCAGTATTTT
>TRBV12-3/TRBV12-4|few|TRBJ2-7|-
CASSLAVGGKQYF
TGTGCCAGCAGTCTCGCGGTCGGCGGGAAGCAGTACTTC
>TRBV7-8|many|TRBJ1-5|-
CASSFSSVPQHF
TGTGCCAGCAGCTTCTCGAGTGTTCCCCAGCATTTT
>TRBV4-2|-|TRBJ2-7|TRBD2
CASSQVPLTSGNYEQYF
TGTGCCAGCAGCCAAGTCCCCCTAACTAGCGGCAACTACGAGCAGTACTTC
>TRBV4-1|-|TRBJ1-5|-
CASSQGFSGHQPQHF
TGCGCCAGCAGCCAAGGGTTCTCAGGACATCAGCCCCAGCATTTT
>TRBV28|many|TRBJ2-6|-
CASSLSIKSSGANVLTF
TGTGCCAGCAGTTTAAGTATCAAAAGCTCTGGGGCCAACGTCCTGACTTTC
>TRBV3-1|few|TRBJ2-1|TRBD2
CASSPGLAHNEQFF
TGTGCCAGCAGCCCGGGACTAGCCCACAATGAGCAGTTCTTC
>TRBV19|-|TRBJ2-1|TRBD2
CASSVLTSGRYNEQFF
TGTGCCAGTAGTGTCTTGACTAGCGGGCGTTACAATGAGCAGTTCTTC
>TRBV7-6|many|TRBJ1-5|-
CASSLVVGSNQPQHF
TGTGCCAGCAGCTTAGTTGTGGGTAGCAATCAGCCCCAGCATTTT
>TRBV27|few|TRBJ1-5|-
CASSWGLGNQPQHF
TGTGCCAGCAGTTGGGGTCTGGGGAATCAGCCCCAGCATTTT
>TRBV7-9|-|TRBJ1-6|-
CASSLEGPLHF
TGTGCCAGCAGCTTAGAGGGTCCCCTCCACTTT
>TRBV7-9|few|TRBJ1-4|-
CASSLHRTGRISTNEKLFF
TGTGCCAGCAGCCTCCATCGGACTGGCAGGATCTCAACTAATGAAAAACTGTTTTTT
>TRBV24-1|many|TRBJ2-6|-
CATAGDSGANVLTF
TGTGCCACCGCAGGGGATTCTGGGGCCAACGTCCTGACTTTC
>TRBV7-2|-|TRBJ2-2|-
CASSLRDNGELFF
TGTGCCAGCAGCTTACGGGATAACGGGGAGCTGTTTTTT
>TRBV7-3|many|TRBJ2-7|-
CASSLTDGYEQYF
TGTGCCAGCAGCTTAACAGATGGCTACGAGCAGTACTTC
>TRBV19|few|TRBJ2-3|-
CASSNSLADTQYF
TGTGCCAGTAGCAATTCCTTGGCGGATACGCAGTATTTT
>TRBV7-8|-|TRBJ2-3|TRBD2
CASSAGTSLIDTQYF
TGTGCCAGCAGCGCCGGGACTAGTTTAATAGATACGCAGTATTTT
>TRBV7-2|many|TRBJ1-6|-
CASSLMSSPLHF
TGTGCCAGCAGCTTGATGAGTTCACCCCTCCACTTT
>TRBV7-2|few|TRBJ2-3|-
CASSLITWDSTDTQYF
TGTGCCAGCAGCTTAATAACCTGGGACAGCACAGATACGCAGTATTTT
>TRBV11-3|few|TRBJ2-1|TRBD2
CASSRRLAGVHDEQFF
TGTGCCAGCAGCCGCCGACTAGCGGGAGTACACGATGAGCAGTTCTTC
>TRBV6-2/TRBV6-3|-|TRBJ1-5|TRBD1
CASSRDLQGQQPQHF
TGTGCCAGCAGCCGGGACCTACAGGGGCAGCAGCCCCAGCATTTT
>TRBV20-1|-|TRBJ1-5|-
CSARARDSNQPQHF
TGCAGTGCTAGAGCCCGGGACAGCAATCAGCCCCAGCATTTT
>TRBV7-2|-|TRBJ2-3|TRBD2
CASSRRLAGDPVSDTQYF
TGTGCCAGCAGCCGTAGACTAGCGGGGGACCCCGTCTCAGATACGCAGTATTTT
>TRBV28|-|TRBJ2-7|-
CASSLGGHPYEQYF
TGTGCCAGCAGTTTAGGGGGGCATCCCTACGAGCAGTACTTC
>TRBV29-1|few|TRBJ1-5|TRBD1
CSITTGGYNQPQHF
TGCAGTATCACGACAGGGGGATACAATCAGCCCCAGCATTTT
>TRBV13|-|TRBJ2-5|TRBD2
CASSFSTSGGQETQYF
TGTGCCAGCAGCTTCTCCACTAGCGGGGGGCAAGAGACCCAGTACTTC
>TRBV7-9|few|TRBJ1-5|-
CASSRSQGNQPQHF
TGTGCCAGCAGTAGAAGTCAGGGCAATCAGCCCCAGCATTTT
>TRBV19|few|TRBJ2-3|-
CASRPVPPSTDTQYF
TGTGCCAGTCGTCCAGTGCCCCCGAGCACAGATACGCAGTATTTT
>TRBV12-3/TRBV12-4|few|TRBJ2-7|TRBD2
CASSPPGTSYEQYF
TGTGCCAGCAGTCCGCCCGGGACTAGCTACGAGCAGTACTTC
>TRBV7-8|many|TRBJ1-5|-
CASSSGGSPGQPQHF
TGTGCCAGCAGCTCGGGGGGGTCCCCGGGGCAGCCCCAGCATTTT
>TRBV7-2|many|TRBJ2-3|TRBD2
CASSLRLTGGTDTQYF
TGTGCCAGCAGCTTACGTCTAACGGGAGGAACAGATACGCAGTATTTT
>TRBV27|-|TRBJ2-7|TRBD1
CASSQDRVVPYEQYF
TGTGCCAGCAGCCAGGACAGGGTGGTTCCCTACGAGCAGTACTTC
>TRBV7-2|-|TRBJ2-3|-
CASSPRTTDTQYF
TGTGCCAGCAGCCCCCGCACCACAGATACGCAGTATTTT